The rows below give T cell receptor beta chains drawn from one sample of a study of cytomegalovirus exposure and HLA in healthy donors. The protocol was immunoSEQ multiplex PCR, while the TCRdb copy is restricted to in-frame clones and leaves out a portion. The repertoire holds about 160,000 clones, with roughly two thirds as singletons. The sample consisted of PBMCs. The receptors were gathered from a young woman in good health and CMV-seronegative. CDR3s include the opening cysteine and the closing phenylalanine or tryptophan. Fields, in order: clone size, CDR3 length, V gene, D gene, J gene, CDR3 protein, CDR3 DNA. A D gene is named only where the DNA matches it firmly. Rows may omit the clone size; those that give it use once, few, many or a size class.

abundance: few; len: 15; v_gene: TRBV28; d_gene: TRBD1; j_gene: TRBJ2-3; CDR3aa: CASRSWDRGPDTQYF; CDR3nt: TGTGCCAGCAGATCTTGGGACAGGGGGCCGGATACGCAGTATTTT
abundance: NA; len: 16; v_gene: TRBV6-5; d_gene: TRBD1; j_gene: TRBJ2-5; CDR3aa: CASSYGGTGGRETQYF; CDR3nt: TGTGCCAGCAGTTACGGGGGGACAGGGGGCAGGGAGACCCAGTACTTC
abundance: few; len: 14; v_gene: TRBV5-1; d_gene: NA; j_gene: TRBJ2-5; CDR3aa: CASSLDARQETQYF; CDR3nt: TGCGCCAGCAGCTTGGACGCGAGGCAAGAGACCCAGTACTTC
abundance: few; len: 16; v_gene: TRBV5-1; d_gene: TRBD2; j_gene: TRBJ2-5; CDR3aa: CASSRGLSRSQETQYF; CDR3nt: TGCGCCAGCAGCAGGGGACTATCCCGTTCCCAAGAGACCCAGTACTTC
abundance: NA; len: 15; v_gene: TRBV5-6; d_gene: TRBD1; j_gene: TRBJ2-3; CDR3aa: CASSWRTGGADTQYF; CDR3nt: TGTGCCAGCAGCTGGAGGACAGGGGGGGCAGATACGCAGTATTTT
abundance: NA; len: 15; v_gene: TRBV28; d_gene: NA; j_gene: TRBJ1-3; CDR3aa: CATTPLFSSGNTIYF; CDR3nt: TGTGCCACCACGCCACTGTTTAGCTCTGGAAACACCATATATTTT
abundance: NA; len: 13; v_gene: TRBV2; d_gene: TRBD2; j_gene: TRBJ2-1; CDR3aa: CARPLAGDNEQFF; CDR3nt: TGTGCCAGACCACTAGCGGGGGACAATGAGCAGTTCTTC
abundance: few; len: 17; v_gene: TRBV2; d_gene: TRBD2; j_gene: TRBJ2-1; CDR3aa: CASEWVRAGVVYNEQFF; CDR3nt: TGTGCCAGCGAATGGGTCCGAGCGGGAGTAGTCTACAATGAGCAGTTCTTC
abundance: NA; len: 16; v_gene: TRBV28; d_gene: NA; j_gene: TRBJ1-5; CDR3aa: CASSFWGAYPNQPQHF; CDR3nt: TGTGCCAGCAGTTTTTGGGGAGCTTACCCCAATCAGCCCCAGCATTTT
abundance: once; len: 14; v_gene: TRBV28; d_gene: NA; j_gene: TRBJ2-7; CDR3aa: CASSLAVFSYEQYF; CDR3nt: TGTGCCAGCAGTTTGGCAGTCTTCTCCTACGAGCAGTACTTC
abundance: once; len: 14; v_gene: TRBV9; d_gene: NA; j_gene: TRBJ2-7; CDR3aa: CASSLSPGSYEQYF; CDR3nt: TGTGCCAGCAGCCTCTCTCCGGGGTCCTACGAGCAGTACTTC
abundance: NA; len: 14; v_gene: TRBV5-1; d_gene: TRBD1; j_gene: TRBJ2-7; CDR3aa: CASSLGDSPWEQYF; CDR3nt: TGCGCCAGCAGCTTGGGGGACAGTCCGTGGGAGCAGTACTTC
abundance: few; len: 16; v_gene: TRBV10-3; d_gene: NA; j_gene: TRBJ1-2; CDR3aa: CASRGAGQRLNYGYTF; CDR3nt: TGTGCCAGCCGGGGGGCCGGCCAAAGGTTGAACTATGGCTACACCTTC
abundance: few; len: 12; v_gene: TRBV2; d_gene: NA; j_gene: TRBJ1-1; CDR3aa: CASSDAGTGAFF; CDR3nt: TGTGCCAGCAGTGACGCAGGGACTGGGGCTTTCTTT
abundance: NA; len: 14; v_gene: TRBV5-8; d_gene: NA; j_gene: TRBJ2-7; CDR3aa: CASSTKGNPYEQYF; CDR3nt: TGTGCCAGCAGCACCAAGGGGAACCCCTACGAGCAGTACTTC
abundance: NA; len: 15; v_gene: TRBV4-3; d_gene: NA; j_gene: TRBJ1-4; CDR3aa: CASSHLGRGNEKLFF; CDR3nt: TGCGCCAGCAGCCATCTTGGACGGGGTAATGAAAAACTGTTTTTT
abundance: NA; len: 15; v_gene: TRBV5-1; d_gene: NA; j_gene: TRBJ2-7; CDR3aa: CASRGTLRNFYEQYF; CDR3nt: TGCGCCAGCAGGGGGACACTCCGTAATTTCTACGAGCAGTACTTC
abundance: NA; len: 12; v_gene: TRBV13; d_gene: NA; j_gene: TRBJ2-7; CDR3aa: CASSFRDYEQYF; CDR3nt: TGTGCCAGCAGCTTCCGGGACTACGAGCAGTACTTC
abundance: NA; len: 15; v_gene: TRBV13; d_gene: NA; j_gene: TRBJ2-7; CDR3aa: CASSLGLLSPYEQYF; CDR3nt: TGTGCCAGCAGCTTAGGCCTCCTCTCCCCCTACGAGCAGTACTTC
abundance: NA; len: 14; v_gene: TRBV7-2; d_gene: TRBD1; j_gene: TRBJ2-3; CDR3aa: CASSSTGGRDTQYF; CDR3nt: TGTGCCAGCAGCTCGACAGGGGGCAGAGATACGCAGTATTTT
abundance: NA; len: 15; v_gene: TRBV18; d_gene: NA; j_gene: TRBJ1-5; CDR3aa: CASSPGTSPNQPQHF; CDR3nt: TGTGCCAGCTCACCCGGGACTTCTCCCAATCAGCCCCAGCATTTT
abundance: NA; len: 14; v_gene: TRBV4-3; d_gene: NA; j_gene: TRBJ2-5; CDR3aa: CASSQEQQSMAQYF; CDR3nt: TGCGCCAGCAGCCAAGAACAACAGAGCATGGCCCAGTACTTC
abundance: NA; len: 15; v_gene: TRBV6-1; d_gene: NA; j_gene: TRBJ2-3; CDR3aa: CASSGGGGGADTQYF; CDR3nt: TGTGCCAGCAGTGGAGGTGGGGGAGGCGCAGATACGCAGTATTTT
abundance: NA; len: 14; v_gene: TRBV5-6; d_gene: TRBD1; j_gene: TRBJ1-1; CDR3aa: CASRPRDSNTEAFF; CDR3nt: TGTGCCAGCAGACCGCGGGACAGTAACACTGAAGCTTTCTTT
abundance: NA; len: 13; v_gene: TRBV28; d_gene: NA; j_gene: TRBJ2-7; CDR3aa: CASSPPSNDEQYF; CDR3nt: TGTGCCAGCAGTCCCCCTAGCAACGACGAGCAGTACTTC
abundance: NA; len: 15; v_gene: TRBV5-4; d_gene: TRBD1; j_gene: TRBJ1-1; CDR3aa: CASSSPGQENTEAFF; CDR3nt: TGTGCCAGCAGCTCCCCGGGACAGGAGAACACTGAAGCTTTCTTT
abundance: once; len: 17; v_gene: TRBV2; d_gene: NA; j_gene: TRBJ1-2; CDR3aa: CASSASDSLSSAYGYTF; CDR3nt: TGTGCCAGCAGTGCCTCGGACAGCCTAAGTTCGGCCTATGGCTACACCTTC
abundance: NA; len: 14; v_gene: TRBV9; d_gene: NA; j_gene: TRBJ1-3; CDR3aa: CASSPTTEGNTIYF; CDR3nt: TGTGCCAGCAGCCCCACGACTGAGGGAAACACCATATATTTT
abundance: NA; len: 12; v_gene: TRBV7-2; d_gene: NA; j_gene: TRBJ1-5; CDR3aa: CASSLREQPQHF; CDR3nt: TGTGCCAGCAGCTTAAGGGAGCAGCCCCAGCATTTT
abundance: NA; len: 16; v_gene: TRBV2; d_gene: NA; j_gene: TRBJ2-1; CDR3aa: CASHLPAAVPPNEQFF; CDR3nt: TGTGCCAGCCACCTACCGGCGGCAGTCCCGCCCAATGAGCAGTTCTTC
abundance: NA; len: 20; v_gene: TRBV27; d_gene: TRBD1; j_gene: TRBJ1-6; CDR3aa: CASSLACRDRVTSYNSPLHF; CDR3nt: TGTGCCAGCAGTTTAGCCTGCCGGGACAGGGTTACGTCCTATAATTCACCCCTCCACTTT
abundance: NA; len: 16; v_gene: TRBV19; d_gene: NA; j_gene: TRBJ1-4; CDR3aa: CASTSTLLATNEKLFF; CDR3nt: TGTGCCAGTACCTCGACACTTCTTGCAACTAATGAAAAACTGTTTTTT
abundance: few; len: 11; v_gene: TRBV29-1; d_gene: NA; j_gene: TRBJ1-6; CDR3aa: CSAGDNSPLHF; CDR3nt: TGCAGCGCCGGGGATAATTCACCCCTCCACTTT
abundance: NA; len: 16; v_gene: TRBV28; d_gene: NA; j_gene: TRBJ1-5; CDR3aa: CASSLWGSGSNQPQHF; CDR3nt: TGTGCCAGCAGTTTATGGGGGTCAGGGAGCAATCAGCCCCAGCATTTT
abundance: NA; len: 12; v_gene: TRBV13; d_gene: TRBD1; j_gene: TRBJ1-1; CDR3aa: CASSFPTGKAFF; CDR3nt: TGTGCCAGCAGCTTTCCGACAGGGAAAGCTTTCTTT
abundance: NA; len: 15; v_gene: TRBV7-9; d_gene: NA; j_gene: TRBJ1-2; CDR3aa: CASSLSRDLNYGYTF; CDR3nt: TGTGCCAGCAGCTTATCCAGGGATTTAAACTATGGCTACACCTTC
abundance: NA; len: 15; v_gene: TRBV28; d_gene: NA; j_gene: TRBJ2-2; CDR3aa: CASSLFPSAGGELFF; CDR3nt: TGTGCCAGCAGTTTATTCCCTAGCGCGGGCGGGGAGCTGTTTTTT
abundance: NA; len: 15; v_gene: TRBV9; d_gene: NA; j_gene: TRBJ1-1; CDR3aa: CASSDATDMNTEAFF; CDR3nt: TGTGCCAGCAGCGACGCTACAGACATGAACACTGAAGCTTTCTTT
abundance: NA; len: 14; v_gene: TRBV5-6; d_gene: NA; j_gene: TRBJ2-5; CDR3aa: CASSLADSKETQYF; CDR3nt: TGTGCCAGCAGCTTGGCTGACAGCAAAGAGACCCAGTACTTC
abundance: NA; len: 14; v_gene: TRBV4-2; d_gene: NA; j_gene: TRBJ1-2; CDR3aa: CASSQDGRGDGYTF; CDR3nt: TGTGCCAGCAGCCAAGATGGACGGGGGGATGGCTACACCTTC
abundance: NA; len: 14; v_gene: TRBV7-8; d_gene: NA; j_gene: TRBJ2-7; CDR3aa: CASSLAYSGYEQYF; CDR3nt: TGTGCCAGCAGCTTAGCGTATTCAGGGTACGAGCAGTACTTC
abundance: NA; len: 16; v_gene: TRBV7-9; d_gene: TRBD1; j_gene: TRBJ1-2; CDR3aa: CSSSHDFSGDRGGYTF; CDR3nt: TGTTCCAGCAGCCATGATTTTTCCGGGGACAGGGGAGGCTACACCTTC